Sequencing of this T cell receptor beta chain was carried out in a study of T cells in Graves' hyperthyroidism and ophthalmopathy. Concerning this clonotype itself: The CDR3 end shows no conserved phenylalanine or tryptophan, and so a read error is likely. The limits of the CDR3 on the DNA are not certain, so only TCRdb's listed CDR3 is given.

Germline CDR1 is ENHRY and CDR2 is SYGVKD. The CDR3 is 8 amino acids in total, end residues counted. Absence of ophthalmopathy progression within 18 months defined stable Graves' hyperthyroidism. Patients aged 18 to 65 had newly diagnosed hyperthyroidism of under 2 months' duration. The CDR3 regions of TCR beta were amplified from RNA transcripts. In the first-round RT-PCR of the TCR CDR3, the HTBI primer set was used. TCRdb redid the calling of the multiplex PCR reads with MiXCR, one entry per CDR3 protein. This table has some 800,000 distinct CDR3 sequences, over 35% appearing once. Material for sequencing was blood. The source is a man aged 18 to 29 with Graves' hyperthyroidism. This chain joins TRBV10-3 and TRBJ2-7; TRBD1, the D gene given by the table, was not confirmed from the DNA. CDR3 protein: CAISDPDR.